Listed below are T cell receptor beta chains from one sample, sequenced in a study of vaccination effects on CD4 cells after COVID-19. Repertoires were generated with immunoSEQ multiplex PCR, while TCRdb's copy carries only in-frame clones and drops some. The sample consists of 60,000 to 75,000 clones, around 72% of them appearing once. The antigens of these receptors remain unknown. The specimen comprised CD4+ T cells from PBMCs cultured with HIV peptides, sampled before COVID-19 vaccination. These receptors were collected from a human donor who had a prior SARS-CoV-2 infection. Both conserved end residues are part of each CDR3. A D gene is named only where the DNA matches it firmly. Clone size is shown for a subset of rows, as once, few, many or a class of expanded clone.

D: TRBD1; V: TRBV6-5; J: TRBJ2-7; size: once; CDR3: CASKRRGTGEYEQYF; DNA: TGTGCCAGCAAACGCCGTGGGACAGGGGAATACGAGCAGTACTTC
D: NA; V: TRBV5-4; J: TRBJ2-2; size: NA; CDR3: CASSLAGVTGELFF; DNA: TGTGCCAGCAGCTTGGCGGGGGTCACCGGGGAGCTGTTTTTT
D: NA; V: TRBV5-5; J: TRBJ1-6; size: NA; CDR3: CASLPTGFSYNSPLHF; DNA: TGTGCCAGCTTGCCGACAGGCTTCTCCTATAATTCACCCCTCCACTTT
D: NA; V: TRBV12-3/TRBV12-4; J: TRBJ1-6; size: few; CDR3: CASSPRQASPLHF; DNA: TGTGCCAGCAGCCCACGGCAGGCATCACCCCTCCACTTT
D: NA; V: TRBV12-3/TRBV12-4; J: TRBJ2-7; size: once; CDR3: CASSLRLEKQYF; DNA: TGTGCCAGCAGCCTACGGCTCGAGAAGCAGTACTTC
D: NA; V: TRBV5-5; J: TRBJ1-5; size: NA; CDR3: CASSRDLYSNQPQHF; DNA: TGTGCCAGCAGCAGGGACCTTTATAGCAATCAGCCCCAGCATTTT
D: NA; V: TRBV4-2; J: TRBJ2-1; size: few; CDR3: CASSQDLRPIDNEQFF; DNA: TGTGCCAGCAGCCAAGATCTGCGGCCGATAGACAATGAGCAGTTCTTC
D: TRBD2; V: TRBV7-9; J: TRBJ2-7; size: NA; CDR3: CASSSAGNSEQYF; DNA: TGTGCCAGCAGCTCAGCGGGAAATAGCGAGCAGTACTTC
D: NA; V: TRBV15; J: TRBJ2-1; size: NA; CDR3: CATSLRTGAEFF; DNA: TGTGCCACCAGCCTCCGAACGGGGGCCGAGTTCTTC
D: NA; V: TRBV2; J: TRBJ2-7; size: NA; CDR3: CASSGGASPYEQYF; DNA: TGTGCCAGCAGTGGAGGGGCCTCACCCTACGAGCAGTACTTC
D: TRBD2; V: TRBV5-6; J: TRBJ2-7; size: NA; CDR3: CASSGRTSGGIQQYF; DNA: TGTGCCAGCAGCGGGAGGACTAGCGGGGGGATCCAGCAGTACTTC
D: NA; V: TRBV30; J: TRBJ1-4; size: NA; CDR3: CAWNRGANEKLFF; DNA: TGTGCCTGGAATAGGGGGGCGAATGAAAAACTGTTTTTT
D: NA; V: TRBV6-6; J: TRBJ2-3; size: NA; CDR3: CASSYSGQDTQYF; DNA: TGTGCCAGCAGTTACTCCGGGCAAGATACGCAGTATTTT
D: NA; V: TRBV5-6; J: TRBJ1-1; size: NA; CDR3: CASSLVRGGTEAFF; DNA: TGTGCCAGCAGCTTGGTTAGGGGGGGCACTGAAGCTTTCTTT
D: NA; V: TRBV2; J: TRBJ1-4; size: NA; CDR3: CASSERRGGDEKLFF; DNA: TGTGCCAGCAGTGAGAGGCGGGGGGGCGATGAAAAACTGTTTTTT
D: TRBD1; V: TRBV4-2; J: TRBJ2-6; size: NA; CDR3: CASSQGIDRASSGANVLTF; DNA: TGTGCCAGCAGCCAAGGTATAGACAGGGCTAGCTCTGGGGCCAACGTCCTGACTTTC
D: TRBD2; V: TRBV11-3; J: TRBJ2-7; size: NA; CDR3: CASSLELAGGYEQYF; DNA: TGTGCCAGCAGCTTAGAACTAGCGGGGGGCTACGAGCAGTACTTC
D: NA; V: TRBV15; J: TRBJ1-3; size: NA; CDR3: CATSRLGQSSGNTIYF; DNA: TGTGCCACCAGCAGACTCGGACAGAGCTCTGGAAACACCATATATTTT
D: NA; V: TRBV7-2; J: TRBJ1-1; size: NA; CDR3: CASNFRGGEAFF; DNA: TGTGCCAGCAACTTTCGGGGCGGTGAAGCTTTCTTT
D: NA; V: TRBV4-1; J: TRBJ2-1; size: NA; CDR3: CASRPTLGARSNEQFF; DNA: TGCGCCAGCAGACCTACCCTTGGGGCAAGGAGCAATGAGCAGTTCTTC
D: NA; V: TRBV4-1; J: TRBJ2-1; size: once; CDR3: CASSQDKGLSYNEQFF; DNA: TGCGCCAGCAGCCAAGATAAGGGGTTGTCCTACAATGAGCAGTTCTTC
D: NA; V: TRBV6-6; J: TRBJ1-6; size: NA; CDR3: CASSSRDGYNSPLHF; DNA: TGTGCCAGCAGTTCCCGGGACGGATATAATTCACCCCTCCACTTT
D: TRBD2; V: TRBV5-4; J: TRBJ2-7; size: NA; CDR3: CASSRGGGESYEQYF; DNA: TGTGCCAGCAGCCGTGGTGGGGGGGAGTCCTACGAGCAGTACTTC
D: NA; V: TRBV28; J: TRBJ1-2; size: NA; CDR3: CASSLNLYGYTF; DNA: TGTGCCAGCAGTTTAAACCTCTATGGCTACACCTTC
D: NA; V: TRBV7-2; J: TRBJ2-7; size: NA; CDR3: CASSRPGGGYEQYF; DNA: TGTGCCAGCAGCCGCCCCGGAGGCGGCTACGAGCAGTACTTC
D: NA; V: TRBV9; J: TRBJ1-1; size: NA; CDR3: CASSQTWAANTEAFF; DNA: TGTGCCAGCAGCCAAACTTGGGCCGCGAACACTGAAGCTTTCTTT
D: NA; V: TRBV18; J: TRBJ1-2; size: NA; CDR3: CASSPGDNYGYTF; DNA: TGTGCCAGCTCACCAGGGGACAACTATGGCTACACCTTC
D: TRBD1; V: TRBV25-1; J: TRBJ1-5; size: NA; CDR3: CASSETGGNQPQHF; DNA: TGTGCCAGCAGTGAAACAGGGGGAAATCAGCCCCAGCATTTT
D: TRBD2; V: TRBV7-8; J: TRBJ2-1; size: few; CDR3: CASSLGSGSSYNEQFF; DNA: TGTGCCAGCAGCTTAGGGAGCGGGAGCTCCTACAATGAGCAGTTCTTC
D: NA; V: TRBV5-4; J: TRBJ2-1; size: once; CDR3: CASSQGTVYNEQFF; DNA: TGTGCCAGCAGCCAGGGGACTGTATACAATGAGCAGTTCTTC
D: TRBD1; V: TRBV7-9; J: TRBJ1-6; size: NA; CDR3: CASSLDRVGNSPLHF; DNA: TGTGCCAGCAGCCTGGACAGGGTTGGTAATTCACCCCTCCACTTT
D: NA; V: TRBV6-5; J: TRBJ2-1; size: NA; CDR3: CASSYPGTEQFF; DNA: TGTGCCAGCAGTTACCCCGGGACAGAGCAGTTCTTC
D: NA; V: TRBV10-3; J: TRBJ2-2; size: NA; CDR3: CAIQPGGGLTNTGELFF; DNA: TGTGCCATCCAACCTGGCGGAGGGCTCACGAACACCGGGGAGCTGTTTTTT
D: TRBD1; V: TRBV10-3; J: TRBJ2-7; size: few; CDR3: CASQYGQGYEQYF; DNA: TGTGCCAGCCAATACGGACAGGGCTACGAGCAGTACTTC
D: TRBD1; V: TRBV24-1; J: TRBJ1-5; size: NA; CDR3: CATSDRQGYQPQHF; DNA: TGTGCCACCAGTGACCGACAGGGGTATCAGCCCCAGCATTTT
D: TRBD2; V: TRBV7-9; J: TRBJ2-3; size: NA; CDR3: CASSLGTSGTLTDTQYF; DNA: TGTGCCAGCAGCTTAGGGACTAGCGGAACTCTCACAGATACGCAGTATTTT
D: TRBD1; V: TRBV2; J: TRBJ1-3; size: NA; CDR3: CASSDPGQGSGNTIYF; DNA: TGTGCCAGCAGTGACCCCGGACAGGGCTCTGGAAACACCATATATTTT
D: NA; V: TRBV30; J: TRBJ1-5; size: NA; CDR3: CAWGSGLGNQPQHF; DNA: TGTGCCTGGGGGTCTGGGCTGGGCAATCAGCCCCAGCATTTT
D: TRBD1; V: TRBV5-1; J: TRBJ2-7; size: NA; CDR3: CASSLPGTGGREQYF; DNA: TGCGCCAGCAGCTTGCCCGGGACAGGGGGGAGGGAGCAGTACTTC
D: NA; V: TRBV28; J: TRBJ1-4; size: once; CDR3: CASSLRGVEKLFF; DNA: TGTGCCAGCAGCCTTCGGGGGGTCGAAAAACTGTTTTTT
D: TRBD1; V: TRBV7-2; J: TRBJ2-7; size: NA; CDR3: CASSPVWGRTGGRYEQYF; DNA: TGTGCCAGCAGCCCGGTATGGGGGAGGACAGGGGGCAGATACGAGCAGTACTTC
D: NA; V: TRBV4-3; J: TRBJ1-2; size: NA; CDR3: CASSPVRNYGYTF; DNA: TGCGCCAGCAGCCCGGTCCGAAACTATGGCTACACCTTC
D: TRBD1; V: TRBV5-8; J: TRBJ1-4; size: NA; CDR3: CASSWGTGKNEKLFF; DNA: TGTGCCAGCAGCTGGGGGACAGGGAAAAATGAAAAACTGTTTTTT
D: NA; V: TRBV3-1/TRBV3-2; J: TRBJ1-3; size: NA; CDR3: CASSQGQQGNTIYF; DNA: TGTGCCAGCAGCCAAGGCCAGCAAGGAAACACCATATATTTT
D: TRBD1; V: TRBV6-5; J: TRBJ1-6; size: NA; CDR3: CASRTTGDSPLHF; DNA: TGTGCCAGCAGGACTACAGGGGATTCACCCCTCCACTTT
D: TRBD1; V: TRBV4-2; J: TRBJ1-2; size: few; CDR3: CASSQGQGAYYGYTF; DNA: TGTGCCAGCAGCCAAGGACAGGGGGCTTACTATGGCTACACCTTC
D: NA; V: TRBV10-3; J: TRBJ2-1; size: few; CDR3: CAISEALGASYNEQFF; DNA: TGTGCCATCAGTGAAGCTTTGGGGGCCTCCTACAATGAGCAGTTCTTC
D: NA; V: TRBV5-4; J: TRBJ2-2; size: few; CDR3: CASSLPRGSDTGELFF; DNA: TGTGCCAGCAGCTTGCCCCGGGGGTCGGACACCGGGGAGCTGTTTTTT
D: NA; V: TRBV6-6; J: TRBJ2-5; size: NA; CDR3: CASSLTRGETQYF; DNA: TGTGCCAGCAGTCTGACTAGAGGGGAGACCCAGTACTTC
D: NA; V: TRBV30; J: TRBJ1-2; size: NA; CDR3: CAWSVEGGYTF; DNA: TGTGCCTGGAGTGTAGAAGGGGGCTACACCTTC
D: NA; V: TRBV2; J: TRBJ2-7; size: NA; CDR3: CASSVQGILHEQYF; DNA: TGTGCCAGCAGTGTGCAGGGGATATTACACGAGCAGTACTTC
D: TRBD1; V: TRBV5-1; J: TRBJ2-7; size: NA; CDR3: CASRDRGTYEQYF; DNA: TGCGCCAGCCGGGACAGGGGAACCTACGAGCAGTACTTC